Below are 19 T cell receptor beta chains sequenced from a single sample in a study of human T cells and chemical hapten exposure. The time point denotes: pre-sensitization, week 0. Treatment: therapeutic diphenylcyclopropenone sensitization with weekly scalp DPC. One entry per CDR3 protein results from TCRdb running MiXCR on the RACE reads. The repertoire holds 300,000 to 450,000 distinct CDR3 sequences, approximately 5% seen once, with 2.5% to 3% in the top ten. The material sequenced was whole blood, taken in connection with sensitization to the hapten diphenylcyclopropenone (DPC). These receptors were taken from a woman aged 45-65 years with alopecia areata. Some clones in this sample may be carry-over from other donors' samples.

At least ten counts were recorded for this clonotype. The rearrangement joins TRBV7-8 to TRBJ2-1; possible D gene TRBD2, 6 bases. With 5 bases removed from V and 9 bases from J, the gap between germline ends came to 17 bases. This CDR3 is built from 14 residues. Germline assignment: CDR1 SGHVS and CDR2 FQNEAQ. The CDR3 is CASSARDSPSEQFF. CDR3 in DNA: TGTGCCAGCAGCGCCCGGGACTCACCCAGTGAGCAGTTCTTC.

This clonotype was counted between two and nine times. V usage is TRBV7-2 and J usage is TRBJ1-3; D gene unclear. Trimming removed 1 base at V and 0 bases at J, with 13 bases between. Germline assignment: CDR1 SGHTA and CDR2 FQGNSA. CDR3 length equals 17 residues. CDR3 in amino acids: CASSLVFTRDSGNTIYF. In nucleotides, the CDR3 is TGTGCCAGCAGCTTAGTATTTACAAGGGACTCTGGAAACACCATATATTTT.

This clonotype has at least ten counts. The gene calls are TRBV14 and TRBJ2-1, with D maybe TRBD2 (6 bases). CDR1 is SGHDN, CDR2 FVKESK, per germline. Deletions cut 0 bases from V and 9 bases from J, with 9 bases between. This CDR3 is 13 amino acids long. The DNA for the CDR3 is TGTGCCAGCAGCCAAGATCGGCGGGGTGAGCAGTTCTTC. Its translation: CASSQDRRGEQFF.

The chain couples TRBV6-2 or TRBV6-3 to TRBJ2-1; 7 nucleotides line up with TRBD2. The V gene's germline CDR1 is MNHEY and CDR2 SVGEGT. This CDR3 spans 16 amino acids. The V gene end was trimmed by 0 bases and the J gene end by 5 bases; junction bases not matched to a gene: 7. CDR3 nucleotide sequence: TGTGCCAGCAGTTACTCGAACGGGAGGAAAAACAATGAGCAGTTCTTC. Protein product: CASSYSNGRKNNEQFF.

The chain employs TRBV28 and TRBJ1-4, with TRBD1 identical over 7 bases. The V gene end was trimmed by 4 bases and the J gene end by 0 bases; junction bases not matched to a gene: 5. The CDR3 length is 16 residues. Germline-derived CDR1 and CDR2 are MDHEN and SYDVKM. CDR3 coding DNA: TGTGCCAGCAGTTCGCGGACAGGCGCAACTAATGAAAAACTGTTTTTT. Amino acids: CASSSRTGATNEKLFF.

This clonotype showed up just a few times. This chain connects TRBV3-1 to TRBJ2-6, with D possibly matching TRBD1 (6 bases). The germline gives CDR1 LGHDT, CDR2 YNNKEL (reference sequence). CDR3 length: 16 amino acids. V lost 3 bases, J lost 0 bases, and 9 bases lay in between. CDR3 region: CASSHTGLSGANVLTF. DNA of the CDR3: TGTGCCAGCAGCCATACAGGGCTCTCTGGGGCCAACGTCCTGACTTTC.

The rearrangement joins TRBV24-1 to TRBJ2-1, with D possibly being TRBD2 (5 bases). The CDR3 sequence is 17 residues long. Germline V gene data show CDR1 as KGHDR and CDR2 as SFDVKD. Trimming cost V 4 bases and J 0 bases, with 15 bases left between them. The CDR3 loop is CATSDASAGASYNEQFF. Written as DNA, the CDR3 is TGTGCCACCAGTGACGCGAGTGCGGGCGCCTCCTACAATGAGCAGTTCTTC.

CDR3 DNA: TGCAGTGCTAGAGAAGCGGGGGGGCCTGCAGATACGCAGTATTTT. It encodes CSAREAGGPADTQYF. The gene calls are TRBV20-1 and TRBJ2-3; 10 positions match TRBD2. The CDR3 runs to 15 residues. Germline V gene sequence: CDR1 DFQATT, CDR2 SNEGSKA (reference sequence). V trimming: 0 bases; J trimming: 4 bases; junction bases outside the gene matches: 4.

This clonotype appeared many times. The chain has TRBV12-3 or TRBV12-4 and TRBJ2-6, with D unresolved. The V gene lost 7 bases and the J gene lost 0 bases, with 10 bases spanning the gap. The CDR3 has 15 amino acids. CDR3 coding DNA: TGTGCCAGCACCTTGACGGACTCTGGGGCCAACGTCCTGACTTTC. Protein sequence: CASTLTDSGANVLTF.

This clonotype was seen repeatedly, ten times or more. The V call is TRBV4-2, the J call TRBJ1-5; D remains ambiguous. The CDR3 has 15 amino acids. The germline CDR1 and CDR2 sequences are LGHNA and YNFKEQ. Trimming cost V 0 bases and J 1 base, with 7 bases left between them. The CDR3 protein is CASSQETRSNQPQHF. The CDR3 DNA reads as TGTGCCAGCAGCCAAGAGACTAGGAGCAATCAGCCCCAGCATTTT.

This sequence joins TRBV27 and TRBJ1-2, with 7 positions matching TRBD1. This CDR3 spans 15 amino acids. V was pared by 5 bases and J by 1 base, with 7 bases of the junction left unmatched. The germline V gene encodes CDR1 MNHEY and CDR2 SMNVEV (reference sequence). CDR3 residues: CASSTGANVNYGYTF. The CDR3 DNA reads as TGTGCCAGCAGTACAGGGGCGAACGTTAACTATGGCTACACCTTC.

There are a few counts of this clonotype. The V gene is TRBV29-1, the J gene TRBJ1-1, with TRBD1 as a possible D gene (6 bases). The V end lost 7 bases, the J end lost 3 bases, and 15 bases lay between the germline ends. In germline, CDR1 is SQVTM, CDR2 ANQGSEA. The CDR3 is made up of 13 amino acids. CDR3 in DNA: TGCAGCGCAAGGACGGGGGCGGACACTGAAGCTTTCTTT. Its translation is CSARTGADTEAFF.

This clonotype was counted many times. The chain recombines TRBV29-1 with TRBJ2-7; D is unclear. The germline V gene has CDR1 SQVTM and CDR2 ANQGSEA. The CDR3 has 12 residues. The V end was cut by 3 bases, the J end by 7 bases, with 13 bases between. The CDR3 loop is CSVDYRAGEQYF. CDR3 nucleotide sequence: TGCAGCGTTGATTATAGGGCAGGAGAGCAGTACTTC.

This clonotype has ten or more counts. The chain has TRBV7-9 and TRBJ2-5; D is undetermined. The CDR3 covers 15 residues. V shed 0 bases and J shed 4 bases, with 12 bases lying between them. Germline V gene data show CDR1 as SEHNR and CDR2 as FQNEAQ (reference sequence). CDR3 sequence reads: CASSLAPKGLETQYF. In DNA, the CDR3 is TGTGCCAGCAGCTTAGCGCCGAAGGGTTTAGAGACCCAGTACTTC.

This clonotype was counted a few times. The chain joins TRBV29-1 to TRBJ2-2, with D possibly being TRBD1 or TRBD2 (5 bases each). CDR1 and CDR2 from the germline V gene are SQVTM and ANQGSEA. CDR3 length: 14 residues. Trimming pared 7 bases from V and 4 bases from J, leaving 16 bases between. The CDR3 protein is CSAGGGGPTGELFF. The CDR3 bases are TGCAGCGCAGGCGGTGGGGGTCCCACCGGGGAGCTGTTTTTT.

This clonotype was recorded at least ten times. The chain links TRBV6-5 to TRBJ2-1; D is possibly TRBD1 or TRBD2 (5 bases each). The V end was cut by 6 bases, the J end by 2 bases, with 14 bases between. The CDR3 is 15 amino acids. The germline V gene encodes CDR1 MNHEY and CDR2 SVGAGI. The DNA for the CDR3 is TGTGCCAGCAGGGCCGGGACGGTGCCCTACAATGAGCAGTTCTTC. Protein product: CASRAGTVPYNEQFF.

On this clonotype itself: Because it lacks the conserved phenylalanine or tryptophan at the end, this CDR3 is likely a read error. V gene TRBV4-1 combines with J gene TRBJ1-3; D is undetermined. Germline V gene data show CDR1 as MGHRA and CDR2 as YSYEKL. Trimming cost V 4 bases and J 1 base, with 11 bases left between them. This CDR3 spans 15 amino acids. This CDR3 is CASSRPVPSGNTIYL. The CDR3 bases are TGCGCCAGCAGCCGTCCGGTTCCTTCTGGAAACACCATATATCTT.

In this sample, this clonotype turned up many times. CDR3 residues: CASSLARVHNSPLHF. In nucleotides, the CDR3 is TGTGCCAGCAGCTTAGCGCGAGTACATAATTCACCCCTCCACTTT. V gene TRBV7-2 combines with J gene TRBJ1-6; D is uncertain. CDR3 length equals 15 residues. Germline V gene sequence: CDR1 SGHTA, CDR2 FQGNSA. V was shortened by 0 bases and J by 5 bases, with 8 bases between the two germline ends.

The chain joins TRBV29-1 to TRBJ2-1; weak D call: TRBD2 (6 bases). This CDR3 has 16 residues. Trimming left V 0 bases short and J 6 bases short, with 18 bases between. The germline V gene has CDR1 SQVTM and CDR2 ANQGSEA. CDR3 sequence reads: CSVEDRGRGFGNEQFF. The CDR3 coding sequence is TGCAGCGTTGAAGATCGGGGACGGGGGTTTGGCAATGAGCAGTTCTTC.